This is a list of T cell receptor beta chains from one sample in a study of blood T cell repertoires in COVID-19. Some clones are missing from TCRdb's copy, which holds only in-frame ones; the method was immunoSEQ multiplex PCR. The data hold roughly 400,000 clones, with over 75% observed a single time. Sequences were obtained from peripheral blood. These receptors were obtained from an older woman with COVID-19, enrolled during active disease. The CDR3 runs from the conserved cysteine through the conserved F or W. The D gene is left open where the match is weak. Only part of the rows carry a size: once, few, many, or a class if the clone is expanded.

d_call	j_call	v_call	clone_size	cdr3_aa	cdr3_nt
.	TRBJ1-5	TRBV19	.	CARFNRSSNQPQHF	TGTGCCAGATTCAACAGGTCTAGCAATCAGCCCCAGCATTTT
TRBD2	TRBJ2-3	TRBV7-9	.	CASSPKGLAGTDTQYF	TGTGCCAGCAGCCCCAAGGGACTAGCGGGGACAGATACGCAGTATTTT
.	TRBJ2-1	TRBV4-1	.	CASSQVASLLVDEQFF	TGCGCCAGCAGCCAAGTAGCTAGTTTGTTGGTTGATGAGCAGTTCTTC
.	TRBJ2-7	TRBV5-1	.	CASSLIAGAGELEQYF	TGCGCCAGCAGCTTGATTGCAGGGGCGGGGGAGCTCGAGCAGTACTTC
TRBD1	TRBJ2-7	TRBV27	once	CASSPGTGGFEQYF	TGTGCCAGCAGCCCCGGGACAGGGGGGTTCGAGCAGTACTTC
TRBD1	TRBJ1-3	TRBV9	.	CASRKTGANTIYF	TGTGCCAGCAGGAAAACAGGGGCCAACACCATATATTTT
.	TRBJ1-5	TRBV2	.	CASSAFPGGNQPQHF	TGTGCCAGCAGCGCTTTCCCGGGGGGCAATCAGCCCCAGCATTTT
.	TRBJ2-2	TRBV19	.	CASSIWTPPRTGELFF	TGTGCCAGTAGTATTTGGACACCTCCGAGGACCGGGGAGCTGTTTTTT
.	TRBJ2-1	TRBV29-1	.	CSVTPLSSYNEQFF	TGCAGCGTTACCCCACTGAGCTCCTACAATGAGCAGTTCTTC
.	TRBJ1-1	TRBV6-6	.	CASSVRVPGTDTEAFF	TGTGCCAGCAGCGTCAGGGTCCCAGGTACGGACACTGAAGCTTTCTTT
.	TRBJ1-2	TRBV6-5	.	CASSYSGLGRGYTF	TGTGCCAGCAGTTATAGTGGCCTAGGAAGGGGCTACACCTTC
TRBD1	TRBJ2-1	TRBV15	.	CATSIGQGRSEQFF	TGTGCCACCAGCATCGGACAGGGGAGGAGTGAGCAGTTCTTC
TRBD2	TRBJ2-7	TRBV5-1	.	CASSQTIAGLEQYF	TGCGCCAGCAGCCAGACGATAGCGGGGCTGGAGCAGTACTTC
.	TRBJ2-5	TRBV11-2	.	CASSLGGSAFQETQYF	TGTGCCAGCAGCTTAGGCGGATCCGCGTTTCAAGAGACCCAGTACTTC
.	TRBJ1-2	TRBV7-2	.	CASSRAGGYGYTF	TGTGCCAGCAGCCGCGCTGGGGGGTATGGCTACACCTTC
TRBD1	TRBJ2-5	TRBV11-2	.	CASSLETGWVETQYF	TGTGCCAGCAGCTTAGAGACAGGGTGGGTCGAGACCCAGTACTTC
TRBD1	TRBJ1-1	TRBV28	.	CASSLGWAGGTEAFF	TGTGCCAGCAGTTTAGGTTGGGCAGGGGGCACTGAAGCTTTCTTT